The 10 T cell receptor delta chains listed next were all sequenced from one sample in a study of gamma-delta chains in newborns, infants, children. TCRdb reran clone calling via CATT on the reads. The data show over 2,000 delta-chain clones, with approximately 1.5% seen just once and roughly 35% held by the top ten. Material for sequencing was blood. These receptors all come from a child who was a newborn, infant or young child, either healthy, febrile or measles-vaccinated (not recorded which).

This clone is labeled as large. Other DNA sequences in the sample encode the same CDR3. The V gene is TRDV1, the J gene TRDJ1; 12 nucleotides align to TRDD3. V lost 3 bases and J lost 1; bases outside the gene matches: 12. CDR1 is TSWWSYY, CDR2 QGS, per germline. CDR3 length: 19 residues. The CDR3 loop reads CALGDWVRGLGDTTDKLIF. The CDR3 DNA follows: TGTGCTCTTGGGGACTGGGTCAGAGGACTGGGGGATACCACCGATAAACTCATCTTT.

This clone has a handful of counts. The protein held in TCRdb is that of a much larger clone and does not match this DNA's translation at residue 4, likely because of a read error; the protein shown is translated from the DNA. The chain couples TRDV2 to TRDJ1, with 12 positions matching TRDD3. The CDR3 covers 18 residues. Unmatched junction bases numbered 14, after V lost 7 bases and J lost 0 bases. Germline CDR1 and CDR2: GEAIGNYY and EKD. Here the CDR3 DNA reads TGTGCCTGGAGCCTCACTGGGGGATACCGAAAGTACACCGATAAACTCATCTTT. Translated, it gives CAWSLTGGYRKYTDKLIF.

Turning to this clone: A much larger clone lies a single base off, so this may be a read error. This sample includes further DNA sequences coding for the same CDR3. This chain uses TRDV1 with TRDJ1; tentatively, D is TRDD3 (6 bases). The length of the CDR3 is 23 residues. Germline CDR1 reads TSWWSYY; CDR2 reads QGS. The CDR3 is CALGERDPLGIRRAFLYTDKLIF. CDR3 bases: TGTGCTCTTGGGGAACGGGATCCGCTGGGGATTCGACGAGCTTTTTTGTACACTGATAAACTCATCTTT.

This clone is classed as medium-sized. The DNA for the CDR3 is TGTGCTCTTGGGGAACGGACCGGGGGGATTTCTCCCTACACCGATAAACTCATCTTT. Amino acid sequence: CALGERTGGISPYTDKLIF. The chain employs TRDV1 and TRDJ1, with 7 bases that match TRDD3. The CDR3 totals 19 residues. V dropped 1 base and J dropped 0; count of bases not matched to a gene: 14. Germline V gene sequence: CDR1 TSWWSYY, CDR2 QGS.

This clone was seen more than once but under ten times. This DNA's translation differs at residue 8 from TCRdb's protein, which comes from a much larger clone; a read error is likely, and the protein shown is translated from the DNA. V gene TRDV2 combines with J gene TRDJ1; the match to TRDD3 covers 8 bases. The germline V gene has CDR1 GEAIGNYY and CDR2 EKD. The CDR3 is 16 amino acids. Germline trimming cut 9 bases from V and 3 bases from J; bases unmatched to any gene: 17. CDR3 nucleotides: TGTGCCATCATAGCGGGGATACTCGATGGAGCCGATAAACTCATCTTT. Translation: CAIIAGILDGADKLIF.

There are a few counts of this clone. A far larger clone is off by one base, so a read error is likely. This specimen includes other DNA sequences encoding the same CDR3. V is TRDV3 and J is TRDJ1; 7 positions agree with TRDD3. CDR1 is TVYSNPD and CDR2 is GDNSRS in the germline V gene (reference sequence). After removal of 5 bases from V and 2 bases from J, the junction contained 32 bases not matched to a gene. The CDR3 runs 21 residues. In DNA form, the CDR3 reads TGTGCCACCTTTTGGGCAACTGGGGACGGAACCCACTGGGACTTAACCGATAAACTCATCTTT. Protein product: CATFWATGDGTHWDLTDKLIF.

This clone showed up just a few times. This DNA's translation differs at residue 10 from TCRdb's protein, which comes from a much larger clone; a read error is likely, and the protein shown is translated from the DNA. The chain has TRDV1 and TRDJ1; TRDD3 matches 10 bases. This CDR3 is built from 22 residues. CDR1 and CDR2 (germline): TSWWSYY, QGS. Trimming cost V 2 bases and J 0 bases; bases outside gene matches: 21. The CDR3 DNA sequence: TGTGCTCTTGGGGAAGTCCAATCCTACCAAGTGGGGGATACAGGGTACACCGATAAACTCATCTTT. This codes for CALGEVQSYQVGDTGYTDKLIF.

As for this clone: This sequence is one base from a far larger clone and is likely a read error. The sample holds other DNA sequences that translate to the same CDR3. The V call is TRDV3, the J call TRDJ1, with D possibly TRDD2 on 5 matching bases. The CDR3 is made up of 14 amino acids. The V gene's germline CDR1 is TVYSNPD and CDR2 GDNSRS (reference sequence). The CDR3 DNA sequence: TGTGCCTCTAACTTCCCGACTTACACCGATAAGCTCATCTTT. It codes for CASNFPTYTDKLIF.

Within the sample, this clone is large. This same CDR3 is encoded by further DNA sequences in the sample. This chain connects TRDV1 to TRDJ1; 8 nucleotides agree with TRDD3. This CDR3 region has 17 residues. J was trimmed by 1 base and V by 6 bases; bases with no gene match: 13. CDR1 is TSWWSYY, CDR2 QGS, per germline. The CDR3 sequence is CALGPLWLGEPTDKLIF. The CDR3 coding sequence is TGTGCTCTTGGCCCCCTTTGGCTGGGGGAGCCCACCGATAAACTCATCTTT.

Sample share makes this clone medium-sized. Other DNA sequences in the sample encode the same CDR3. The rearrangement uses TRDV1 and TRDJ1, with a possible D match to TRDD3 (6 bases). The germline V gene has CDR1 TSWWSYY and CDR2 QGS. The CDR3 loop spans 23 amino acids. Trimming removed 5 bases from V and 0 bases from J, with 37 bases in between. CDR3 region: CALGPPYFLLLGGQQGYTDKLIF. CDR3 DNA sequence: TGTGCTCTTGGGCCCCCGTATTTTCTTCTCCTTGGGGGCCAACAAGGCTACACCGATAAACTCATCTTT.